This TCR beta chain was recovered during a study of T cell repertoires in cytomegalovirus infection. Study-level information: Epitope selection comprised recently identified HLA-C-restricted CMV epitopes and well-studied HLA-B-restricted CMV epitopes. TCR beta signatures that were public indicated CMV infection and matching HLA type.

This clonotype was detected a few times. Its antigen remains unknown. Study-level points and caveats: Cumulative public TCR beta family frequency identified CMV carriers with the relevant HLA. HLA-C-restricted CMV-specific TCR beta clonotypes prevailed in the ex vivo response.

One entry per CDR3 protein results from TCRdb running MiXCR on the reads. The sample yields 750,000 to 900,000 distinct CDR3 sequences, about 29% seen once. Germline CDR1 SGHAT, CDR2 FQNNGV. V was pared by 2 bases and J by 4 bases, with 8 bases of the junction left unmatched. There are 16 residues in the CDR3. The V call is TRBV11-2, the J call TRBJ2-1; 7 bases map to TRBD2. The sample consisted of cultured CD8+ T cells from PBMCs, taken from culture after CMV antigen stimulation. This clonotype originated in a human donor in good health (CMV status not recorded). Some clones in this sample may be carry-over from other donors' samples. The CDR3 is CASSLQGGGPYNEQFF. As DNA, the CDR3 is TGTGCCAGCAGCTTACAGGGCGGGGGTCCATACAATGAGCAGTTCTTC.